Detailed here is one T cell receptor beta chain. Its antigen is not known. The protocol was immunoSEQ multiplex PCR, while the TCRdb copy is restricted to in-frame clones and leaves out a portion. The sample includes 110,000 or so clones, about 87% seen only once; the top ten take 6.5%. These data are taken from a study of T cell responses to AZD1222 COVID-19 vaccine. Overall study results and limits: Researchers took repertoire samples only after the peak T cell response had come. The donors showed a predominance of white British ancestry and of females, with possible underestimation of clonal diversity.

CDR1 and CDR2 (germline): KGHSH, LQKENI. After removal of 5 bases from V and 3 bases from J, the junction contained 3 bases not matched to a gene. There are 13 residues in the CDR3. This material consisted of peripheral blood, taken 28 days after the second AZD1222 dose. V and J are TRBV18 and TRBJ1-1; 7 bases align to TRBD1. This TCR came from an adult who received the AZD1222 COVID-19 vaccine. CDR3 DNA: TGTGCCAGCTCAACGGGACAGTACACTGAAGCTTTCTTT. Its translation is CASSTGQYTEAFF.